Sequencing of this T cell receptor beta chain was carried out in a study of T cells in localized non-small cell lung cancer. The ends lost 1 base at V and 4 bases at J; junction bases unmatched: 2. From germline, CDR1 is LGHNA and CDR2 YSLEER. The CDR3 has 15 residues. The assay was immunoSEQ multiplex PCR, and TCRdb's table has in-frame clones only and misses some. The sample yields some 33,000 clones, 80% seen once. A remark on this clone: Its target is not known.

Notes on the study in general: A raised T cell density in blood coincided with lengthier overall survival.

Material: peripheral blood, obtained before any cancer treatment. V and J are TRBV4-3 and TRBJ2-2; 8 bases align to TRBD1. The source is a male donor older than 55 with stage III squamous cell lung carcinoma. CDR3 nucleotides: TGCGCCAGCAGCCAAGTCACAGGGGGCACCGGGGAGCTGTTTTTT. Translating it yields CASSQVTGGTGELFF.